The 28 T cell receptor beta chains below all came from one sample that was sequenced in a study of blood T cell repertoires in COVID-19. Repertoires were generated with immunoSEQ multiplex PCR, while TCRdb's copy carries only in-frame clones and drops some. This table has just under 9,000 clones, 75% to 90% appearing once. Sequencing was done on a sample of peripheral blood. These TCRs come from a human donor with active COVID-19. The donor label of this sample is uncertain.

This sequence joins TRBV5-1 and TRBJ2-1; a possible D gene is TRBD1 (5 bases). The CDR3 totals 15 residues. Deletions cut 4 bases from V and 3 bases from J, with 14 bases between. CDR1 is SGHRS, CDR2 YFSETQ, per germline. CDR3 sequence: CASSPGAGLYNEQFF. DNA for the CDR3: TGCGCCAGCAGCCCTGGGGCAGGGCTCTACAATGAGCAGTTCTTC.

The chain carries TRBV2 and TRBJ2-5; D might be TRBD2 (5 bases). This CDR3 has 14 residues. CDR1 and CDR2 (germline): SNHLY, FYNNEI. The V gene lost 6 bases and the J gene lost 2 bases, with 13 bases spanning the gap. CDR3 residues: CASSPGVYQETQYF. The CDR3 DNA follows: TGTGCCAGCAGCCCCGGGGTTTATCAAGAGACCCAGTACTTC.

J is TRBJ1-2 and V is TRBV3-1 (or the pseudogene TRBV3-2); no clear D. The germline V and J ends were trimmed by 2 bases and 8 bases, with 9 bases remaining between them. Germline CDR1 and CDR2: LGHDT and YNNKEL (reference sequence). The CDR3 totals 12 residues. This chain's CDR3 is CASSQTDWGYTF. CDR3 nucleotides: TGTGCCAGCAGCCAAACAGATTGGGGCTACACCTTC.

The chain couples TRBV3-1 (or the pseudogene TRBV3-2) to TRBJ2-2; D perhaps matches TRBD2 (5 bases). The V end lost 1 base, the J end lost 4 bases, and 7 bases lay between the germline ends. The CDR3 has 14 residues. Germline values: CDR1 LGHDT, CDR2 YNNKEL (reference sequence). The CDR3 loop reads CASSQVAGTGELFF. The CDR3 bases are TGTGCCAGCAGCCAAGTTGCGGGCACCGGGGAGCTGTTTTTT.

The chain uses TRBV19 and TRBJ2-7, with D possibly matching TRBD2 (5 bases). V was pared by 3 bases and J by 3 bases, with 15 bases between. CDR3 length: 15 residues. The germline V gene encodes CDR1 LNHDA and CDR2 SQIVND (reference sequence). The CDR3 sequence is CASSIKGSLYYEQYF. The CDR3 DNA is TGTGCCAGTAGTATTAAAGGGAGTCTCTACTACGAGCAGTACTTC.

The chain recombines TRBV4-1 with TRBJ2-7, with 10 bases lining up with TRBD1. J was trimmed by 5 bases and V by 0 bases; bases with no gene match: 13. This CDR3 is built from 18 residues. Germline loops: CDR1 MGHRA, CDR2 YSYEKL. This CDR3 reads CASSQEAPLTGGRDEQYF. CDR3 nucleotides: TGCGCCAGCAGCCAAGAGGCCCCTTTGACAGGGGGCCGAGACGAGCAGTACTTC.

The sample holds one count of this clone. The chain couples TRBV24-1 to TRBJ2-3; 7 nucleotides line up with TRBD1. Losses at the gene ends were 1 base for V and 4 bases for J; bases not matched to a gene: 13. Germline CDR1 is KGHDR and CDR2 is SFDVKD. This CDR3 contains 18 residues. The CDR3 DNA follows: TGTGCCACCAGTGATTTTCCTACAATACAGGGGAATGCAGATACGCAGTATTTT. Residues: CATSDFPTIQGNADTQYF.

V is TRBV28 and J is TRBJ2-1, with D perhaps TRBD2 (6 bases). The germline CDR1 and CDR2 sequences are MDHEN and SYDVKM. The CDR3 covers 14 residues. Trimming stripped 3 bases from V and 7 bases from J, with 13 bases between. The DNA of the CDR3 is TGTGCCAGCAGTTTGGGGGGATCTATGAATGAGCAGTTCTTC. As protein: CASSLGGSMNEQFF.

Details on this clone: A read error may account for a junction end that differs from germline. This chain joins TRBV7-7 and TRBJ2-5; perhaps TRBD2 as D (6 bases). This CDR3 has 15 amino acids. Germline CDR1 is SSHAT and CDR2 is FNYEAQ (reference sequence). The CDR3 sequence is CASSSSWGDQETQYF. In nucleotides, the CDR3 is TGTGCTAGCAGCTCCTCATGGGGGGACCAAGAGACCCAGTACTTC.

This chain links TRBV5-1 with TRBJ2-1, with 9 bases fitting TRBD1. The germline gives CDR1 SGHRS, CDR2 YFSETQ. The CDR3 totals 18 residues. V was clipped by 0 bases and J by 5 bases; unmatched bases: 12. CDR3 DNA sequence: TGCGCCAGCAGCTTGGCCTCGCCGGGACAGGGAGCACACAATGAGCAGTTCTTC. This codes for CASSLASPGQGAHNEQFF.

The chain employs TRBV24-1 and TRBJ2-3; TRBD2 matches 13 bases. The CDR3 has 15 amino acids. With 7 bases clipped from V and 5 bases from J, the junction kept 5 bases outside the gene matches. Per germline, CDR1 KGHDR and CDR2 SFDVKD. CDR3 protein: CATSGTSGKGDTQYF. Here the CDR3 DNA reads TGTGCCACCAGCGGGACTAGCGGGAAGGGAGATACGCAGTATTTT.

This clone showed up just once. V and J are TRBV3-1 (or the pseudogene TRBV3-2) and TRBJ1-2, with no clear D. Germline V gives CDR1 LGHDT, CDR2 YNNKEL (reference sequence). This CDR3 region has 12 residues. Trimming took off 0 bases at V and 4 bases at J, with 3 bases between the two ends. The CDR3 nucleotides read TGTGCCAGCAGCCAAGATATCTATGGCTACACCTTC. This sequence encodes CASSQDIYGYTF.

The rearrangement joins TRBV10-3 to TRBJ1-1; unclear D gene. CDR1 is ENHRY, CDR2 SYGVKD, per germline. Trimming removed 6 bases at V and 0 bases at J, with 8 bases between. The CDR3 totals 13 residues. DNA for the CDR3: TGTGCCATCAGGTCCCCAATGAACACTGAAGCTTTCTTT. As protein: CAIRSPMNTEAFF.

This chain links TRBV9 with TRBJ1-2; D call uncertain. V was shortened by 3 bases and J by 8 bases, with 11 bases between the two germline ends. The CDR3 contains 12 residues. Germline-derived CDR1 and CDR2 are SGDLS and YYNGEE. In DNA form, the CDR3 reads TGTGCCAGCAGCGGTGCCAGATGGGGCTACACCTTC. Protein product: CASSGARWGYTF.

The rearrangement uses TRBV11-2 and TRBJ2-2, with a tentative D call TRBD1 (7 bases). CDR1 is SGHAT, CDR2 FQNNGV, per germline. Trimming stripped 4 bases from V and 2 bases from J, with 17 bases between. The CDR3 runs 17 residues. The CDR3 DNA sequence: TGTGCCAGCAGCTCTAGGAGGGACAGAGTCAACACCGGGGAGCTGTTTTTT. Encoded protein: CASSSRRDRVNTGELFF.

This chain links TRBV9 with TRBJ2-2; D is ambiguous. Germline lookup yields CDR1 SGDLS and CDR2 YYNGEE. The CDR3 consists of 13 residues. Trimming took off 3 bases at V and 4 bases at J, with 7 bases between the two ends. The CDR3: CASSATVTGELFF. DNA for the CDR3: TGTGCCAGCAGCGCCACAGTCACCGGGGAGCTGTTTTTT. The full variable domain, its missing parts supplied by reference TRBV9 and TRBJ2-2, is DSGVTQTPKHLITATGQRVTLRCSPRSGDLSVYWYQQSLDQGLQFLIQYYNGEERAKGNILERFSAQQFPDLHSELNLSSLELGDSALYFCASSATVTGELFFGEGSRLTVL.

The rearrangement joins TRBV7-8 to TRBJ2-3; 12 bases are shared with TRBD2. Germline values: CDR1 SGHVS, CDR2 FQNEAQ. The CDR3 consists of 18 residues. V shed 5 bases and J 0 bases; nucleotides not matched to a gene: 9. CDR3 nucleotides: TGTGCCAGCAGCCTTATAACTAGCGGGGGGACTAGCACAGATACGCAGTATTTT. It specifies CASSLITSGGTSTDTQYF.

The chain recombines TRBV7-3 with TRBJ1-1; D is uncertain. This CDR3 has 13 amino acids. CDR1 is SGHTA, CDR2 FQGTGA, per germline. Trimming cost V 2 bases and J 4 bases, with 8 bases left between them. The CDR3 nucleotides are TGTGCCAGCAGCTTAGACGGGTCCACTGAAGCTTTCTTT. This codes for CASSLDGSTEAFF.

The chain combines TRBV3-1 (or the pseudogene TRBV3-2) with TRBJ2-3, with 9 bases lining up with TRBD2. Germline trimming cut 3 bases from V and 4 bases from J; bases unmatched to any gene: 5. CDR1 and CDR2 (germline): LGHDT, YNNKEL (reference sequence). This CDR3 has 15 residues. This CDR3 is CASSQMAGGADTQYF. The CDR3 nucleotides read TGTGCCAGCAGCCAGATGGCGGGAGGGGCAGATACGCAGTATTTT.

This sequence joins TRBV5-6 and TRBJ1-2; TRBD1 is a possible D gene (5 bases). Trimming took 3 bases from V and 1 from J, leaving 10 bases between them. Germline lookup yields CDR1 SGHDT and CDR2 YYEEEE. This CDR3 spans 14 amino acids. The CDR3 region has the DNA TGTGCCAGCAGCTCTGACAGCCATAACTATGGCTACACCTTC. Its protein is CASSSDSHNYGYTF.

This clone was picked up one time. This chain uses TRBV7-3 with TRBJ2-2; D call uncertain. With 4 bases removed from V and 1 base from J, the gap between germline ends came to 7 bases. The CDR3 is made up of 14 amino acids. Germline CDR1 and CDR2: SGHTA and FQGTGA. The CDR3 here is CASSSYRNTGELFF. The CDR3 bases are TGTGCCAGCAGCTCTTATAGGAACACCGGGGAGCTGTTTTTT. Combining the CDR3 with reference TRBV7-3 and TRBJ2-2 gives the whole variable domain GAGVSQTPSNKVTEKGKYVELRCDPISGHTALYWYRQSLGQGPEFLIYFQGTGAADDSGLPNDRFFAVRPEGSVSTLKIQRTERGDSAVYLCASSSYRNTGELFFGEGSRLTVL.

This clone was detected only a few times. V gene TRBV10-1 combines with J gene TRBJ2-7; D is undetermined. The V gene lost 3 bases and the J gene lost 0 bases, with 9 bases spanning the gap. The CDR3 totals 14 residues. The germline V gene has CDR1 WNHNN and CDR2 SYGVQD (reference sequence). CDR3 amino acids: CASSEGPGSYEQYF. The CDR3 DNA sequence: TGCGCCAGCAGTGAAGGCCCGGGCTCCTACGAGCAGTACTTC.

This clone was seen a handful of times. J is TRBJ2-3 and V is TRBV6-4; possible D gene TRBD2, 6 bases. This CDR3 has 15 residues. V was trimmed by 3 bases and J by 0 bases, leaving 10 bases between them. Germline V gene sequence: CDR1 MRHNA, CDR2 SNTAGT. The CDR3 protein is CASSEEGSSTDTQYF. The CDR3 DNA follows: TGTGCCAGCAGTGAGGAGGGCTCTAGCACAGATACGCAGTATTTT.

V is TRBV3-1 (or the pseudogene TRBV3-2) and J is TRBJ1-2; 7 nucleotides line up with TRBD1. Germline CDR1 reads LGHDT; CDR2 reads YNNKEL (reference sequence). J lost 4 bases, V lost 7 bases, and 6 bases had no gene match. The CDR3 runs 13 residues. The CDR3, as DNA: TGTGCCAGCAAACAGGGGTTGGGCTATGGCTACACCTTC. Amino acids: CASKQGLGYGYTF.

The genes are TRBV7-8 and TRBJ1-5; the D is unclear. CDR3 length: 15 amino acids. Between the trimmed V and J ends, which lost 1 base and 7 bases, there was a span of 14 bases. Germline CDR1 and CDR2: SGHVS and FQNEAQ. This CDR3 reads CASSLVGGRGQPQHF. CDR3 in DNA: TGTGCCAGCAGCTTAGTAGGAGGGCGAGGCCAGCCCCAGCATTTT.

This chain connects TRBV5-1 to TRBJ1-1; TRBD1 is a possible D gene (5 bases). Deletions cut 0 bases from V and 0 bases from J, with 9 bases between. Germline V lookup: CDR1 SGHRS, CDR2 YFSETQ. CDR3 size: 15 residues. CDR3 region: CASSLEGSMNTEAFF. In nucleotides, the CDR3 is TGCGCCAGCAGCTTGGAGGGGTCCATGAACACTGAAGCTTTCTTT. Combining the CDR3 with reference TRBV5-1 and TRBJ1-1 gives the whole variable domain KAGVTQTPRYLIKTRGQQVTLSCSPISGHRSVSWYQQTPGQGLQFLFEYFSETQRNKGNFPGRFSGRQFSNSRSEMNVSTLELGDSALYLCASSLEGSMNTEAFFGQGTRLTVV.

This chain uses TRBV11-2 with TRBJ1-4, with D maybe TRBD1 (6 bases). The germline CDR1 and CDR2 sequences are SGHAT and FQNNGV. Trimming left V 5 bases short and J 7 bases short, with 17 bases between. This CDR3 is 15 amino acids long. CDR3: CASSVRDTHPEKLFF. CDR3 in DNA: TGTGCCAGCAGCGTCCGGGACACGCACCCTGAAAAACTGTTTTTT.

This chain uses TRBV6-1 with TRBJ1-5, with 7 positions matching TRBD1. The germline CDR1 and CDR2 sequences are MNHNS and SASEGT. Unmatched junction bases numbered 3, after V lost 0 bases and J lost 4 bases. This CDR3 spans 15 amino acids. In nucleotides, the CDR3 is TGTGCCAGCAGTGAAGCGGGACAGCAAAATCAGCCCCAGCATTTT. It encodes CASSEAGQQNQPQHF.